These T cell receptor beta chains were read from a single sample in a study of T-cell memory formation after mild COVID-19. TCRdb re-derived calls from the 5' RACE reads in MiXCR, one entry per CDR3 protein. The sample contains 450,000 to 650,000 distinct CDR3 sequences, roughly 22% of which appear only once. Sequencing was carried out using PBMCs or a T cell subset sorted from them (not recorded which). Receptors originate from an adult woman who had mild COVID-19 (a few samples of this study predate the infection). Cell type and time point are not known. The CDR3 runs from the conserved cysteine through the conserved F or W. The order of the fields is D gene, clone size, V gene, J gene, CDR3 DNA, CDR3 protein. D genes are given only for firm matches. Clone size is given for some rows only: seen once, a few or many times, or a class if the clone is expanded.

d_call: -; clone_size: few; v_call: TRBV4-3; j_call: TRBJ1-2; cdr3_nt: TGCGCCAGCAGCCAAGATTTAGGGGGGACCACCCTTGCGTATGGCTACACCTTC; cdr3_aa: CASSQDLGGTTLAYGYTF
d_call: -; clone_size: -; v_call: TRBV4-2; j_call: TRBJ2-1; cdr3_nt: TGTGCCAGCAGCCAAGTGGTAACGGTTCGGCAGGGGGGGCAGTTCTTC; cdr3_aa: CASSQVVTVRQGGQFF
d_call: TRBD1; clone_size: -; v_call: TRBV30; j_call: TRBJ2-7; cdr3_nt: TGTGCCTGGGGGGACAGGCCCTACGAGCAGTACTTC; cdr3_aa: CAWGDRPYEQYF
d_call: -; clone_size: -; v_call: TRBV11-3; j_call: TRBJ2-7; cdr3_nt: TGTGCCAGCAGCTCAACAGTGGCCTTGGCCCACGAGCAGTACTTC; cdr3_aa: CASSSTVALAHEQYF
d_call: -; clone_size: many; v_call: TRBV20-1; j_call: TRBJ2-7; cdr3_nt: TGCAGTGCTAGAGATGGGGGCGGGACGGAGGCCTACGAGCAGTACTTC; cdr3_aa: CSARDGGGTEAYEQYF
d_call: -; clone_size: few; v_call: TRBV5-1; j_call: TRBJ1-1; cdr3_nt: TGCGCCAGCAGTCAGGGGATGATGAACACTGAAGCTTTCTTT; cdr3_aa: CASSQGMMNTEAFF
d_call: TRBD1; clone_size: -; v_call: TRBV7-2; j_call: TRBJ2-2; cdr3_nt: TGTGCCAGCAACCCCGGGACAGAAAACACCGGGGAGCTGTTTTTT; cdr3_aa: CASNPGTENTGELFF
d_call: TRBD2; clone_size: few; v_call: TRBV6-5; j_call: TRBJ2-3; cdr3_nt: TGTGCCAGCAGTTCCGCGCATAGCGGGGGCACAGATACGCAGTATTTT; cdr3_aa: CASSSAHSGGTDTQYF
d_call: -; clone_size: -; v_call: TRBV19; j_call: TRBJ2-5; cdr3_nt: TGTGCCAGTAGTATAGGGCGGCTCCAAGAGACCCAGTACTTC; cdr3_aa: CASSIGRLQETQYF
d_call: -; clone_size: few; v_call: TRBV18; j_call: TRBJ1-2; cdr3_nt: TGTGCCAGCTCACCGAGCAATGGCTACACCTTC; cdr3_aa: CASSPSNGYTF
d_call: -; clone_size: -; v_call: TRBV18; j_call: TRBJ2-3; cdr3_nt: TGTGCCAGCGGGGGCTCCACTGGCACAGATACGCAGTATTTT; cdr3_aa: CASGGSTGTDTQYF
d_call: -; clone_size: few; v_call: TRBV6-1; j_call: TRBJ1-5; cdr3_nt: TGTGCCAGCAGCTCCGGCATTATGAGCAATCAGCCCCAGCATTTT; cdr3_aa: CASSSGIMSNQPQHF
d_call: -; clone_size: few; v_call: TRBV24-1; j_call: TRBJ2-3; cdr3_nt: TGTGCCACCAGTGATTTCGACTCGCCAGATACGCAGTATTTT; cdr3_aa: CATSDFDSPDTQYF
d_call: TRBD1; clone_size: few; v_call: TRBV7-9; j_call: TRBJ1-6; cdr3_nt: TGTGCCAGCAGCTCCGGACAGGGCAAATGGGATTCACCCCTCCACTTT; cdr3_aa: CASSSGQGKWDSPLHF
d_call: TRBD2; clone_size: few; v_call: TRBV20-1; j_call: TRBJ2-3; cdr3_nt: TGCAGTGCTAGAGATTTCGGGAGGGAAGGCACAGATACGCAGTATTTT; cdr3_aa: CSARDFGREGTDTQYF
d_call: -; clone_size: -; v_call: TRBV6-5; j_call: TRBJ1-5; cdr3_nt: TGTGCCAGCAGACGGACCCTTAGGGGCAATCAGCCCCAGCATTTT; cdr3_aa: CASRRTLRGNQPQHF
d_call: -; clone_size: -; v_call: TRBV5-1; j_call: TRBJ1-1; cdr3_nt: TGCGCCAGCAGCATAACAGGGTATCGCACTGAAGCTTTCTTT; cdr3_aa: CASSITGYRTEAFF
d_call: -; clone_size: many; v_call: TRBV24-1; j_call: TRBJ2-2; cdr3_nt: TGTGCCACCAGTGTCCCGGTGGGGGACAGGCGGGGGACCGGGGAGCTGTTTTTT; cdr3_aa: CATSVPVGDRRGTGELFF
d_call: -; clone_size: -; v_call: TRBV14; j_call: TRBJ2-7; cdr3_nt: TGTGCCAGCAGCCAAGGGACTGCCTCCGAGCAGTACTTC; cdr3_aa: CASSQGTASEQYF
d_call: TRBD1; clone_size: many; v_call: TRBV29-1; j_call: TRBJ2-5; cdr3_nt: TGCAGCCTGAGGGGACAGCAAGAGACCCAGTACTTC; cdr3_aa: CSLRGQQETQYF
d_call: -; clone_size: few; v_call: TRBV12-3/TRBV12-4; j_call: TRBJ1-5; cdr3_nt: TGTGCCAGCAGTTTGTCTGCGGCAAGCAATCAGCCCCAGCATTTT; cdr3_aa: CASSLSAASNQPQHF
d_call: -; clone_size: once; v_call: TRBV5-1; j_call: TRBJ1-4; cdr3_nt: TGCGCCAGCAGCTCCCGGGCCCCGAGGGGAGGAAAACTGTTTTTT; cdr3_aa: CASSSRAPRGGKLFF
d_call: TRBD1; clone_size: -; v_call: TRBV20-1; j_call: TRBJ1-1; cdr3_nt: TGCAGTGCTCCCCCAGGGGGCCGTGTTGAAGCTTTCTTT; cdr3_aa: CSAPPGGRVEAFF
d_call: -; clone_size: -; v_call: TRBV6-2/TRBV6-3; j_call: TRBJ2-5; cdr3_nt: TGTGCCAGCAGTTTCAGCGGGTGGGGAGAGACCCAGTACTTC; cdr3_aa: CASSFSGWGETQYF
d_call: -; clone_size: -; v_call: TRBV24-1; j_call: TRBJ2-2; cdr3_nt: TGTGCCACCAGTGACCGTTCGCGGCCTAATAGACAGAGTCCGAACACCGGGGAGCTGTTTTTT; cdr3_aa: CATSDRSRPNRQSPNTGELFF
d_call: -; clone_size: many; v_call: TRBV29-1; j_call: TRBJ2-3; cdr3_nt: TGCAGCGTGGAGCGACAGGGCACAGATACGCAGTATTTT; cdr3_aa: CSVERQGTDTQYF
d_call: -; clone_size: few; v_call: TRBV20-1; j_call: TRBJ1-1; cdr3_nt: TGCAGTGCTAGAGGTTCGGGGCAGGGGAACACTGAAGCTTTCTTT; cdr3_aa: CSARGSGQGNTEAFF
d_call: -; clone_size: -; v_call: TRBV6-2/TRBV6-3; j_call: TRBJ2-6; cdr3_nt: TGTGCCAGCAGTTACGCGGGTCTGGGGGCCAACGTCCTGACTTTC; cdr3_aa: CASSYAGLGANVLTF
d_call: -; clone_size: -; v_call: TRBV7-6; j_call: TRBJ2-2; cdr3_nt: TGTGCCAGCAGCTTAGTACCCTCGAACACCGGGGAGCTGTTTTTT; cdr3_aa: CASSLVPSNTGELFF
d_call: -; clone_size: -; v_call: TRBV11-2; j_call: TRBJ2-1; cdr3_nt: TGTGCCAGCAGCTTAGAACGCCACCTCACCAATGAGCAGTTCTTC; cdr3_aa: CASSLERHLTNEQFF
d_call: -; clone_size: few; v_call: TRBV14; j_call: TRBJ2-1; cdr3_nt: TGTGCCAGCAGCCAAGATTTCGGGACCCCCTACAATGAGCAGTTCTTC; cdr3_aa: CASSQDFGTPYNEQFF
d_call: -; clone_size: few; v_call: TRBV5-8; j_call: TRBJ2-5; cdr3_nt: TGTGCCAGCAGCTTGGGTGCCGGGAGCAGCCCCCAAGAGACCCAGTACTTC; cdr3_aa: CASSLGAGSSPQETQYF
d_call: TRBD2; clone_size: few; v_call: TRBV7-2; j_call: TRBJ2-1; cdr3_nt: TGTGCCAGCAGAACTAGCGGGGTTCTTATCTCCTACAATGAGCAGTTCTTC; cdr3_aa: CASRTSGVLISYNEQFF
d_call: TRBD2; clone_size: -; v_call: TRBV4-1; j_call: TRBJ2-1; cdr3_nt: TGCGCCAGCAGCCTGAGGGGACTAGCGGGGGAGAGTGAGCAGTTCTTC; cdr3_aa: CASSLRGLAGESEQFF
d_call: TRBD1; clone_size: few; v_call: TRBV5-1; j_call: TRBJ1-2; cdr3_nt: TGCGCCAGCAGCTTGGCGGGGAAAATGACAGGGGTCAGGTTCTTC; cdr3_aa: CASSLAGKMTGVRFF
d_call: TRBD2; clone_size: few; v_call: TRBV4-3; j_call: TRBJ2-3; cdr3_nt: TGCGCCAGCAGCCAAGCTAGCGGGAGAGCAGATACGCAGTATTTT; cdr3_aa: CASSQASGRADTQYF
d_call: -; clone_size: few; v_call: TRBV7-9; j_call: TRBJ2-4; cdr3_nt: TGTGCCAGCAGCTTAGATTCGACAAGAAACATTCAGTACTTC; cdr3_aa: CASSLDSTRNIQYF
d_call: -; clone_size: -; v_call: TRBV20-1; j_call: TRBJ1-1; cdr3_nt: TGCAGTGCTCCTCCAGGGAGTACTTGGAACACTGAAGCTTTCTTT; cdr3_aa: CSAPPGSTWNTEAFF
d_call: TRBD2; clone_size: few; v_call: TRBV24-1; j_call: TRBJ2-1; cdr3_nt: TGTGCCACCAGTGATTTGGGGCTAGCGGGAAAGGATGAGCAGTTCTTC; cdr3_aa: CATSDLGLAGKDEQFF
d_call: -; clone_size: -; v_call: TRBV9; j_call: TRBJ2-3; cdr3_nt: TGTGCCAGCAGCGTAGTGGACTACACAGATACGCAGTATTTT; cdr3_aa: CASSVVDYTDTQYF
d_call: TRBD2; clone_size: -; v_call: TRBV7-9; j_call: TRBJ2-1; cdr3_nt: TGTGCCAGCAGCGTCGCGGGGGGTCACAACAATGAGCAGTTCTTC; cdr3_aa: CASSVAGGHNNEQFF
d_call: TRBD2; clone_size: -; v_call: TRBV6-6; j_call: TRBJ2-7; cdr3_nt: TGTGCCAGCACAGGGTCGGGGGGGGGCCCATACGAGCAGTACTTC; cdr3_aa: CASTGSGGGPYEQYF
d_call: TRBD2; clone_size: -; v_call: TRBV7-9; j_call: TRBJ2-1; cdr3_nt: TGTGCCAGCAGCCATCTAGCGGGAGGGCCCTCAGATGAGCAGTTCTTC; cdr3_aa: CASSHLAGGPSDEQFF
d_call: TRBD1; clone_size: few; v_call: TRBV6-1; j_call: TRBJ2-6; cdr3_nt: TGTGCCAGCAGTAAAGGGGGCGCTGGGGCCAACGTCCTGACTTTC; cdr3_aa: CASSKGGAGANVLTF
d_call: TRBD1; clone_size: few; v_call: TRBV15; j_call: TRBJ2-1; cdr3_nt: TGTGCCACCAGCGTCATGACAGGGCCCTTACAAAGTGAGCAGTTCTTC; cdr3_aa: CATSVMTGPLQSEQFF
d_call: -; clone_size: few; v_call: TRBV7-9; j_call: TRBJ2-3; cdr3_nt: TGTGCCAGCAGCTTAGGAATCACAGAGCGTAGCACAGATACGCAGTATTTT; cdr3_aa: CASSLGITERSTDTQYF
d_call: TRBD1; clone_size: few; v_call: TRBV5-1; j_call: TRBJ1-3; cdr3_nt: TGCGCCAGCAGCTTGGGGACAGGCTCTGGAAACACCATATATTTT; cdr3_aa: CASSLGTGSGNTIYF
d_call: TRBD2; clone_size: few; v_call: TRBV19; j_call: TRBJ2-1; cdr3_nt: TGTGCCAGCAAGATTAGCGGGAGGTACAATGAGCAGTTCTTC; cdr3_aa: CASKISGRYNEQFF
d_call: -; clone_size: few; v_call: TRBV7-9; j_call: TRBJ2-5; cdr3_nt: TGTGCCAGCAGCTTAGAGTGGGGGACGGGGGAGACCCAGTACTTC; cdr3_aa: CASSLEWGTGETQYF
d_call: TRBD1; clone_size: -; v_call: TRBV7-8; j_call: TRBJ1-1; cdr3_nt: TGTGCCAGCAGCTTATTATCCACAGGGGGCCGTCCTAACACTGAAGCTTTCTTT; cdr3_aa: CASSLLSTGGRPNTEAFF
d_call: -; clone_size: few; v_call: TRBV12-3/TRBV12-4; j_call: TRBJ2-7; cdr3_nt: TGTGCCAAGACAGCTCGCAACGAGCAGTACTTC; cdr3_aa: CAKTARNEQYF
d_call: -; clone_size: few; v_call: TRBV5-1; j_call: TRBJ1-5; cdr3_nt: TGCGCCAGCAGCTTGGAATTCGGCAATCAGCCCCAGCATTTT; cdr3_aa: CASSLEFGNQPQHF
d_call: -; clone_size: -; v_call: TRBV25-1; j_call: TRBJ1-6; cdr3_nt: TGTGCCAGCATGGCGGCTCTGACGGGATATTCACCCCTCCACTTT; cdr3_aa: CASMAALTGYSPLHF
d_call: TRBD1; clone_size: few; v_call: TRBV2; j_call: TRBJ2-7; cdr3_nt: TGTGCCAGCAGCCCGGAGGACAGGGGCGTCCACGAGCAGTACTTC; cdr3_aa: CASSPEDRGVHEQYF